This T cell receptor (beta chain) was observed in a study of cytomegalovirus exposure and HLA in healthy donors. Study results and limitations: Later examination showed HLA-associated TCR beta chains had greater clonal expansion than equally common others. High sensitivity and specificity were reportedly achieved when the classifier diagnosed cytomegalovirus status. The likely explanation for a cluster of highly shared sequence variants was sequencing artifact.

Researchers ran the PCR with 60 Vbeta and 13 Jbeta primers. Produced via immunoSEQ multiplex PCR; TCRdb's table is partial and in-frame only. The data contain 95,000 to 150,000 clones, approximately 70% of them singletons. This clone was seen more than once but under ten times. Its antigen remains unknown. This CDR3 region has 13 residues. Trimming removed 7 bases at V and 4 bases at J, with 13 bases between. The germline V gene has CDR1 SNHLY and CDR2 FYNNEI. The sequenced sample was PBMCs. This TCR was sampled from a man in his late teens or twenties in good health and CMV-seronegative. The rearrangement joins TRBV2 to TRBJ1-2; the D gene is possibly TRBD1 (6 bases). The CDR3 protein is CASKGGVVYGYTF. The CDR3 DNA reads TGTGCCAGCAAAGGGGGTGTGGTCTATGGCTACACCTTC.